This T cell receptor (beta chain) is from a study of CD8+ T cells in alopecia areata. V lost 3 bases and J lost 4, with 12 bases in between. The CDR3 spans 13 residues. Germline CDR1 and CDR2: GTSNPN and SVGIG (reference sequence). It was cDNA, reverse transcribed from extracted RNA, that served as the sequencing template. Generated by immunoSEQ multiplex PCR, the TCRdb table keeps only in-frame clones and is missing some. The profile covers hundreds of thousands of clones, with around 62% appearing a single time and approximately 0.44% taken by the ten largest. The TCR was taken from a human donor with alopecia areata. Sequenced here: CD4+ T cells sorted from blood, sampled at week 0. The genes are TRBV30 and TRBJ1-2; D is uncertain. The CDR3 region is CAWRVRALYGYTF. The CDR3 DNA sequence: TGTGCCTGGAGAGTCCGGGCACTCTATGGCTACACCTTC.